Below, 7 T cell receptor beta chains from the same sample are listed, as sequenced in a study of blood T cells in healthy people across ages. The second PCR ran 7 to 11 cycles with a sample-barcoded 5' primer and J-beta primers. TCRdb re-called the 5' RACE reads through MiXCR, storing one row per CDR3 protein. Here the sample spans roughly 680,000 distinct CDR3 sequences, about 50% being singletons. Sequenced: blood. Receptors were obtained from a woman of 80 years or more in good health.

This clonotype was detected many times. This sequence joins TRBV3-1 and TRBJ1-1; D call uncertain. Germline CDR1 reads LGHDT; CDR2 reads YNNKEL (reference sequence). CDR3 length: 16 residues. The germline V and J ends were trimmed by 5 bases and 4 bases, with 20 bases remaining between them. CDR3 nucleotide sequence: TGTGCCAGCAGCGCCCAGATCGGGCGCAGTAGCACTGAAGCTTTCTTT. Translating gives CASSAQIGRSSTEAFF. Supplemented by reference TRBV3-1 and TRBJ1-1, the full variable domain reads DTAVSQTPKYLVTQMGNDKSIKCEQNLGHDTMYWYKQDSKKFLKIMFSYNNKELIINETVPNRFSPKSPDKAHLNLHINSLELGDSAVYFCASSAQIGRSSTEAFFGQGTRLTVV.

In its sample, this clonotype was seen many times. The genes are TRBV24-1 and TRBJ2-1, with TRBD2 matching 7 bases. This CDR3 has 16 amino acids. The junction had 8 bases not matched to a gene; V was cut back by 3 bases and J by 4 bases. Germline V gene sequence: CDR1 KGHDR, CDR2 SFDVKD. The CDR3 spells CATSDQLAKGYNEQFF. CDR3 DNA sequence: TGTGCCACCAGTGATCAACTAGCGAAAGGTTACAATGAGCAGTTCTTC.

This clonotype was seen only a few times. V gene TRBV6-2 or TRBV6-3 combines with J gene TRBJ2-5; 10 bases are a match to TRBD2. The germline CDR1 and CDR2 sequences are MNHEY and SVGEGT. With 2 bases clipped from V and 4 bases from J, the junction kept 13 bases outside the gene matches. The CDR3 contains 18 residues. The CDR3 sequence: CASSYSVSGRAGGETQYF. In DNA, the CDR3 is TGTGCCAGCAGTTACAGCGTAAGCGGGAGGGCCGGAGGAGAGACCCAGTACTTC.

V and J are TRBV4-3 and TRBJ2-7; tentative D call: TRBD1 (5 bases). V was pared by 0 bases and J by 5 bases, with 17 bases between. The CDR3 covers 16 residues. The germline CDR1 and CDR2 sequences are LGHNA and YSLEER. The CDR3, as DNA: TGCGCCAGCAGCCAAGAATTCCCAGGGCAAGGCCACGAGCAGTACTTC. Encoded protein: CASSQEFPGQGHEQYF.

In the case of this clonotype: One junction end disagrees with the germline gene, perhaps due to a read error. The chain recombines TRBV7-7 with TRBJ2-1, with 8 bases that match TRBD1. CDR1 is SSHAT, CDR2 FNYEAQ, per germline (reference sequence). CDR3 length: 15 amino acids. The CDR3 loop reads CASSLGQGLYNEQFF. The DNA for the CDR3 is TGTGCTAGCAGCTTAGGACAGGGACTCTACAATGAGCAGTTCTTC.

To note about this clonotype: A much bigger clone sits one base away, suggesting this may be a read error. This chain links TRBV6-5 with TRBJ2-1, with 7 bases that match TRBD2. V trimming: 5 bases; J trimming: 7 bases; junction bases outside the gene matches: 8. The CDR3 extends over 14 amino acids. CDR1 and CDR2 from the germline V gene are MNHEY and SVGAGI. The CDR3 bases are TGTGCCAGCAGTGACGGCGGGAGTCAGAATGAGCAGTTCTTC. Its protein product is CASSDGGSQNEQFF.

On this clonotype: A single base separates this from a much larger clone, so it may be a read error. The chain links TRBV20-1 to TRBJ1-2, with TRBD1 as a possible D gene (6 bases). Per the germline V gene, CDR1 is DFQATT and CDR2 is SNEGSKA (reference sequence). This CDR3 has 12 residues. Written as DNA, the CDR3 is TGCAGTGCTACTCCCGGGACAAACGGCTACATCTTC. It encodes CSATPGTNGYIF.